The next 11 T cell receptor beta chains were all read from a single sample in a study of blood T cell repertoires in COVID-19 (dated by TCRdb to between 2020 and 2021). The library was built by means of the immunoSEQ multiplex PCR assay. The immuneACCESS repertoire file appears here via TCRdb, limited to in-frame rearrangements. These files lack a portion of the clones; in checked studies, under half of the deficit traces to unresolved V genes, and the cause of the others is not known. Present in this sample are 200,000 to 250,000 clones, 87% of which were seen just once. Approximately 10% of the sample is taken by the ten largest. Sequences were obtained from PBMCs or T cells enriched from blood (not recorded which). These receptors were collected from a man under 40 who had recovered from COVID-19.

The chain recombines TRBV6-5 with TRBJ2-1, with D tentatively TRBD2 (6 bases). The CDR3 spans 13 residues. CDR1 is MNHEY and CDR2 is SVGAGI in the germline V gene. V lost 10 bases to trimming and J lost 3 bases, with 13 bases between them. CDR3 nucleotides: TGTGCCACCCATCAGACTAGCTACAATGAGCAGTTCTTC. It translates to CATHQTSYNEQFF.

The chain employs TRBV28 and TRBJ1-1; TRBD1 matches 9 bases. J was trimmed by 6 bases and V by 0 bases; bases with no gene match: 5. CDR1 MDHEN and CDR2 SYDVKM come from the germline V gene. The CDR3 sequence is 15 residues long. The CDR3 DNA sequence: TGTGCCAGCAGTTTATGGGGGGACAGGGTGCCTGAAGCTTTCTTT. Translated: CASSLWGDRVPEAFF.

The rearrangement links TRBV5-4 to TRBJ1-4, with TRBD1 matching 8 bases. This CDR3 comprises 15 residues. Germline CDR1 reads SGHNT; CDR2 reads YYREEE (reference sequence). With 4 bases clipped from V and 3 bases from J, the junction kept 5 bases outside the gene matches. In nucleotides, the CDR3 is TGTGCCAGCAGCGCCCAGGGGGCCCCTAATGAAAAACTGTTTTTT. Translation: CASSAQGAPNEKLFF.

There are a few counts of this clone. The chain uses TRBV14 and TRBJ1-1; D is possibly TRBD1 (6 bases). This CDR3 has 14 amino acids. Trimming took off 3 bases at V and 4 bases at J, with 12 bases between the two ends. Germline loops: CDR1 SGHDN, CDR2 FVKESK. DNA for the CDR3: TGTGCCAGCAGCCACCAGGGGCGGGCCACTGAAGCTTTCTTT. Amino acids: CASSHQGRATEAFF.

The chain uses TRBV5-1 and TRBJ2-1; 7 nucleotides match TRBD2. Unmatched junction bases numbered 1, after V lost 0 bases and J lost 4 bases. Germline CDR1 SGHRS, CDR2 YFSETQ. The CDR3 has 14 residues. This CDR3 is CASSLGDYYNEQFF. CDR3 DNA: TGCGCCAGCAGCTTGGGGGACTATTACAATGAGCAGTTCTTC.

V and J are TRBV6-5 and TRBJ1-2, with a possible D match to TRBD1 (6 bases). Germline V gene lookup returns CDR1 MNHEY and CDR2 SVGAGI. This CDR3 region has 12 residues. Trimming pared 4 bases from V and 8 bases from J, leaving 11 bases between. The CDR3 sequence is CASSSQGNGYTF. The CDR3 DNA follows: TGTGCCAGCAGTTCACAGGGAAACGGCTACACCTTC.

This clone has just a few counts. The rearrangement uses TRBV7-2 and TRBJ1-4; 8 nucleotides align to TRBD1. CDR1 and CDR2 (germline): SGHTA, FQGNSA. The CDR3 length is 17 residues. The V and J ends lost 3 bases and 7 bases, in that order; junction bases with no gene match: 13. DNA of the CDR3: TGTGCCAGCAGCTTTGGTCAGGGGGCCTGGGTGGGTGAAAAACTGTTTTTT. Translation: CASSFGQGAWVGEKLFF.

This chain's CDR3 is CATSPPGHNQPQHF. CDR3 sequence (DNA): TGTGCCACCAGCCCCCCGGGACACAATCAGCCCCAGCATTTT. J is TRBJ1-5 and V is TRBV15; maybe TRBD1 (6 bases). CDR1 is LNHNV, CDR2 YYDKDF, per germline (reference sequence). Trimming removed 5 bases from V and 3 bases from J, with 11 bases in between. The CDR3 covers 14 residues.

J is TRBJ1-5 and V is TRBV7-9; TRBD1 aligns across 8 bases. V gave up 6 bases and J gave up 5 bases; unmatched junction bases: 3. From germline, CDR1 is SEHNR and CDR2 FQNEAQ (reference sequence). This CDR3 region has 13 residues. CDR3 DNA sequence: TGTGCCAGCAGAGGACAGGGTGATCAGCCCCAGCATTTT. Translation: CASRGQGDQPQHF.

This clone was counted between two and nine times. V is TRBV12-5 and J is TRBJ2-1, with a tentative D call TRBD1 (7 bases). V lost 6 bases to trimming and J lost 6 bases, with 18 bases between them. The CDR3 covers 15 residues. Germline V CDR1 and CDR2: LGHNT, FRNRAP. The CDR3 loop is CASGSGQVSGNEQFF. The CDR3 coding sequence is TGTGCTAGTGGATCCGGACAGGTTAGCGGCAATGAGCAGTTCTTC.

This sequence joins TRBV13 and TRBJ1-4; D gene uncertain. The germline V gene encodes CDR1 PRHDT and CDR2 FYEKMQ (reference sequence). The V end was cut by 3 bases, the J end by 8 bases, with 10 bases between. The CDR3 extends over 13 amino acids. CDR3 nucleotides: TGTGCCAGCAGCTTGCACAACCAAGAAAAACTGTTTTTT. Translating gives CASSLHNQEKLFF.